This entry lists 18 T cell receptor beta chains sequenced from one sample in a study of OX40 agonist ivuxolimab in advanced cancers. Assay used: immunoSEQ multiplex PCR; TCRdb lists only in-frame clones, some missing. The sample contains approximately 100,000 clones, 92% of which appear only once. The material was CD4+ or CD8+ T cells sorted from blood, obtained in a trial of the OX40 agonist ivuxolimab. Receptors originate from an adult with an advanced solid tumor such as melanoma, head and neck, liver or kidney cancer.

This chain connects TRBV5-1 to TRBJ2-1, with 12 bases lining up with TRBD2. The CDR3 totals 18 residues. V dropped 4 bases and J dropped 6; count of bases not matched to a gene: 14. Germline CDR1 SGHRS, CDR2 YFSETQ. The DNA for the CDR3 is TGCGCCAGCAGCGCGGGACTAGCGGGCGCCCCGGGGCTCAATGAGCAGTTCTTC. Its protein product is CASSAGLAGAPGLNEQFF.

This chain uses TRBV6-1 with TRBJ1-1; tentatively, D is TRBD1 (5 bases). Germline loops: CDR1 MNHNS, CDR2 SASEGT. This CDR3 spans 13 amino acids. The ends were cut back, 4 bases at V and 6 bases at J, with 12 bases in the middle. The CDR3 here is CASSVSGFPEAFF. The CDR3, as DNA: TGTGCCAGCAGTGTTTCAGGGTTTCCTGAAGCTTTCTTT.

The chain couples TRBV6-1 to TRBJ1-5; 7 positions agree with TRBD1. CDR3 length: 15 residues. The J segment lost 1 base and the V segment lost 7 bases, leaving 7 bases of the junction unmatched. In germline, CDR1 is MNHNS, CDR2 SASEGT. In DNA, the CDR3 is TGTGCCAGCACCACGGGACAGCAAAGCAATCAGCCCCAGCATTTT. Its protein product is CASTTGQQSNQPQHF.

Here the CDR3 reads CASGRSWATEAFF. Written as DNA, the CDR3 is TGTGCCAGCGGTAGATCCTGGGCCACTGAAGCTTTCTTT. The chain uses TRBV6-1 and TRBJ1-1, with no clear D. Germline values: CDR1 MNHNS, CDR2 SASEGT. With 8 bases removed from V and 4 bases from J, the gap between germline ends came to 14 bases. The CDR3 totals 13 residues.

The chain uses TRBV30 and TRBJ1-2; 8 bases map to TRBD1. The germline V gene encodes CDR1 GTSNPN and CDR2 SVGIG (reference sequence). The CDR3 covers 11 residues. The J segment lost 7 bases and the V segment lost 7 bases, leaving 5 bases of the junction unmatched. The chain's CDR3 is CALTGAGGYTF. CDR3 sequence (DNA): TGTGCCTTGACAGGGGCGGGTGGCTACACCTTC. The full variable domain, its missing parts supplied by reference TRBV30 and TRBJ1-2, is SQTIHQWPATLVQPVGSPLSLECTVEGTSNPNLYWYRQAAGRGLQLLFYSVGIGQISSEVPQNLSASRPQDRQFILSSKKLLLSDSGFYLCALTGAGGYTFGSGTRLTVV.

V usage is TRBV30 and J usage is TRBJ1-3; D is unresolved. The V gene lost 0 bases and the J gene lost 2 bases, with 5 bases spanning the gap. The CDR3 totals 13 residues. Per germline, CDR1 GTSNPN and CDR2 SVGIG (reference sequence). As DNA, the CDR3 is TGTGCCTGGAGTGTCGGCCCTGGAAACACCATATATTTT. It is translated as CAWSVGPGNTIYF.

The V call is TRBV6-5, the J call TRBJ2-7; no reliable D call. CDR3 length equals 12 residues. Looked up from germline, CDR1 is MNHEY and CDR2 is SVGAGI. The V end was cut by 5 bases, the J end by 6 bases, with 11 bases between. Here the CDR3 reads CASSEPLREQYF. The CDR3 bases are TGTGCCAGCAGTGAACCGCTCCGCGAGCAGTACTTC.

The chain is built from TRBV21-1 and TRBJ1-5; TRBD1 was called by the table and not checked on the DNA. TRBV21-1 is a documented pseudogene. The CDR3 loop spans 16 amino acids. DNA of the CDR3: TGTGCCAGCAAGAGAGACGGACAGGGGAATAATCAGCCCCAGCATTTT. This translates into CASKRDGQGNNQPQHF.

CDR3 in DNA: TGTGCCAGCAGTGTCTATCAGGGAGAGACCCAGTACTTC. Translated, it gives CASSVYQGETQYF. This chain connects TRBV25-1 to TRBJ2-5; the D gene is possibly TRBD1 (5 bases). CDR1 is MGHDK and CDR2 is SYGVNS in the germline V gene. The ends were cut back, 4 bases at V and 4 bases at J, with 10 bases in the middle. The CDR3 totals 13 residues.

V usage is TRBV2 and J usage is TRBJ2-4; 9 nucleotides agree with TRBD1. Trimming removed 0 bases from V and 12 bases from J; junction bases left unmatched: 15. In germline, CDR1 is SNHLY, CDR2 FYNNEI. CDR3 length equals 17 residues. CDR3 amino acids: CASSEAQGAPRGRGQYF. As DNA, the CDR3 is TGTGCCAGCAGTGAAGCACAGGGGGCGCCGCGGGGCCGCGGTCAGTACTTC.

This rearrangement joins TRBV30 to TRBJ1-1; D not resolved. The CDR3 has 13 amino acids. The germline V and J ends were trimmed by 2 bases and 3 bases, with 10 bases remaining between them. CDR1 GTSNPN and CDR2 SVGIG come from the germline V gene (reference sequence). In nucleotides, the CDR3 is TGTGCCTGGAGTACTCAGGAGGACACTGAAGCTTTCTTT. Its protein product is CAWSTQEDTEAFF.

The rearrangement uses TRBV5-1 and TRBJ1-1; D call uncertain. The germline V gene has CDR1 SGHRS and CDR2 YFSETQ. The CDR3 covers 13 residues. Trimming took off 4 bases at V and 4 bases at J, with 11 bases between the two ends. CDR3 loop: CASSPKGGTEAFF. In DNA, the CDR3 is TGCGCCAGCAGCCCCAAGGGAGGCACTGAAGCTTTCTTT.

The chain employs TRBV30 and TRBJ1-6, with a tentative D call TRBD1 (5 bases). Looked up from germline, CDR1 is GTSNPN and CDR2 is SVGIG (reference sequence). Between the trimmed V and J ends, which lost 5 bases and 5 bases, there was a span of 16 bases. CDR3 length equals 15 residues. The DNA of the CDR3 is TGTGCCTGGGCCCCGCTGGGACGGAATAATTCACCCCTCCACTTT. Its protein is CAWAPLGRNNSPLHF.

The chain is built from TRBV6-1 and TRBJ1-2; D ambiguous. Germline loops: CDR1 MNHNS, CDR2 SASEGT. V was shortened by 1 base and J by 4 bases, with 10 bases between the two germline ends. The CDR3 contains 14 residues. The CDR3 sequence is CASSEGDNSYGYTF. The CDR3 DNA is TGTGCCAGCAGTGAAGGAGACAACAGCTATGGCTACACCTTC.

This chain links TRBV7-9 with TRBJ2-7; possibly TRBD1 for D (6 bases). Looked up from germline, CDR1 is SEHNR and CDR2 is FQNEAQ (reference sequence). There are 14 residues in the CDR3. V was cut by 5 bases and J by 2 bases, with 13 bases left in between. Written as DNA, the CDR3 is TGTGCCAGCAGCCCGACAGGTCCCACCTACGAGCAGTACTTC. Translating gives CASSPTGPTYEQYF.

CDR3 nucleotides: TGTGCCAGCAGTTCCGGGTTAGTAGCCTATGGCTACACCTTC. Protein: CASSSGLVAYGYTF. The chain joins TRBV6-5 to TRBJ1-2; D is unclear. Germline CDR1 is MNHEY and CDR2 is SVGAGI. V gave up 4 bases and J gave up 4 bases, with 13 bases separating them. CDR3 size: 14 residues.

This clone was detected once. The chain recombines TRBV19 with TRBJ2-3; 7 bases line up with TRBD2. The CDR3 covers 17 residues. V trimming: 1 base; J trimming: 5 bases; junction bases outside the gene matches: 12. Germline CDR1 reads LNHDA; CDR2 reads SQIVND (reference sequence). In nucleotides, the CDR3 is TGTGCCAGTAGTATAGCTTTGGGCGGGAGTCCCTTAGATACGCAGTATTTT. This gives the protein CASSIALGGSPLDTQYF.

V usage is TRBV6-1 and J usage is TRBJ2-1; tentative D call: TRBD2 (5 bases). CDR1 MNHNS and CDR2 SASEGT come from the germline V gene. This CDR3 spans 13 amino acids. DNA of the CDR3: TGTGGTAGCGCAGTCCGCTCCTACAATGAGCAGTTCTTC. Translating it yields CGSAVRSYNEQFF.